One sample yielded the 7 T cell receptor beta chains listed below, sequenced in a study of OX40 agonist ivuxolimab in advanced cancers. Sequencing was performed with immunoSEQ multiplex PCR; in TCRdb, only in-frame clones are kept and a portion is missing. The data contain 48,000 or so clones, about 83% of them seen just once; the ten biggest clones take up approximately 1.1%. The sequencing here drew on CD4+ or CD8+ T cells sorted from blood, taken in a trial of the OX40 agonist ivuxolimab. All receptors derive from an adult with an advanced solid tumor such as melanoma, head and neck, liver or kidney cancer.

CDR3 region: CASSYNRDRHQPQHF. The CDR3 DNA reads TGTGCCAGCAGTTACAACCGGGACAGGCATCAGCCCCAGCATTTT. The genes are TRBV6-5 and TRBJ1-5; 8 nucleotides align to TRBD1. The CDR3 has 15 amino acids. J gave up 5 bases and V 2 bases, and 5 bases lay outside the gene matches. CDR1 is MNHEY and CDR2 is SVGAGI in the germline V gene.

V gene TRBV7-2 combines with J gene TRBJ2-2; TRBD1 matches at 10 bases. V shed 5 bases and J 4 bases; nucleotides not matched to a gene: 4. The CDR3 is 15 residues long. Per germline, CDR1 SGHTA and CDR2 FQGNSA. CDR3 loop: CASSERTGGTGELFF. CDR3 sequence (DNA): TGTGCCAGCAGCGAACGGACAGGGGGCACCGGGGAGCTGTTTTTT.

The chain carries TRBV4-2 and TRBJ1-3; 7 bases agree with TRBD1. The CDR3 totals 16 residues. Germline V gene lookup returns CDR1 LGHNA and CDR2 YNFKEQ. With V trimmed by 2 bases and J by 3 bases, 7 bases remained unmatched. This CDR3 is CASSQPDREGGNTIYF. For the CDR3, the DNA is TGTGCCAGCAGCCAACCCGACAGGGAGGGTGGAAACACCATATATTTT.

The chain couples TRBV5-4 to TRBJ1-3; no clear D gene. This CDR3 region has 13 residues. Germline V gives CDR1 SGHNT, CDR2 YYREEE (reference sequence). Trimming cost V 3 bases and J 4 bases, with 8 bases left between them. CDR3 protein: CASSSGRGNTIYF. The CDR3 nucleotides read TGTGCCAGCAGCTCGGGCCGAGGAAACACCATATATTTT.

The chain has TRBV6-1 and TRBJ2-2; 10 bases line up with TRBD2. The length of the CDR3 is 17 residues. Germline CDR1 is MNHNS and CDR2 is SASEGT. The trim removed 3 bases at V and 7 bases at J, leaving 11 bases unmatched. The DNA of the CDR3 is TGTGCCAGCAGTGAGTTAGGGGGACTAGCGAACGTCGGGGAGCTGTTTTTT. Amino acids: CASSELGGLANVGELFF.

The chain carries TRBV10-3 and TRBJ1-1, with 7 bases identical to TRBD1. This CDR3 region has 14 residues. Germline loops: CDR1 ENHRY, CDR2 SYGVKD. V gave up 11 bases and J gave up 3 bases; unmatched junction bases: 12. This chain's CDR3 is CAAAHFTGDTEAFF. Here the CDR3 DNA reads TGTGCCGCGGCCCACTTTACAGGGGACACTGAAGCTTTCTTT.

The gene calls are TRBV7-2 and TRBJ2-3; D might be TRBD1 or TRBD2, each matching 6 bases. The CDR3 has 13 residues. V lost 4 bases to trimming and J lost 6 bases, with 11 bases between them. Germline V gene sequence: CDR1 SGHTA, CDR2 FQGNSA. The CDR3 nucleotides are TGTGCCAGCAGCTCAACAGGGAGGGATACGCAGTATTTT. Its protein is CASSSTGRDTQYF.